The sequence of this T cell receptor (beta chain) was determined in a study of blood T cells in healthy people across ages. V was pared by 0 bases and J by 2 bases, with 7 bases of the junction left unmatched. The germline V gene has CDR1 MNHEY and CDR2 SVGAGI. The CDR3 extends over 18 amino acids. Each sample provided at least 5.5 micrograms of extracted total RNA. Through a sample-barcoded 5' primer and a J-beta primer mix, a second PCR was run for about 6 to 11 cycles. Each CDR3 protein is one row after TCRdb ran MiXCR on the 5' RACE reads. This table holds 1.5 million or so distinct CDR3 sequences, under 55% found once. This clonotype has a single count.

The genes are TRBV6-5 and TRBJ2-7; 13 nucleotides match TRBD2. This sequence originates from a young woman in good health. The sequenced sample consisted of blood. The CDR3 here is CASSYSKTSGRSPYEQYF. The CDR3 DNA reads TGTGCCAGCAGTTACTCGAAGACTAGCGGGAGGAGCCCCTACGAGCAGTACTTC.